This T cell receptor beta chain originates from a study of cytomegalovirus exposure and HLA in healthy donors. Study-wide findings and caveats: A later analysis reportedly found that, within productive TCRs, an Asian-associated ancestry cluster had fewer N-insertions than the mean observed across the roughly 700 donors. The study labeled more than 150 TCR beta chains cytomegalovirus-associated.

In the PCR, 60 Vbeta and 13 Jbeta primers were used. The protocol was immunoSEQ multiplex PCR, while the TCRdb copy is restricted to in-frame clones and leaves out a portion. The sample has approximately 190,000 clones; approximately 84% are singletons. About this clone itself: Its specificity is not known.

This cohort consisted of healthy bone marrow donors. The ends lost 4 bases at V and 3 bases at J; junction bases unmatched: 14. The CDR3 has 17 residues. Germline V CDR1 and CDR2: MNHNS, SASEGT. The chain is built from TRBV6-1 and TRBJ2-5; the match to TRBD2 covers 7 bases. This clonotype was obtained from a woman in her thirties in good health and CMV-seropositive. Sequencing input: PBMCs. Written as DNA, the CDR3 is TGTGCCAGCAGTGCCTCCTCATGGGCGAGCGGGGAAGAGACCCAGTACTTC. This gives the protein CASSASSWASGEETQYF.